These T cell receptor beta chains were read from a single sample in a study of Graves' ophthalmopathy and Graves' hyperthyroidism. TCRdb re-derived calls from the multiplex PCR reads in MiXCR, one entry per CDR3 protein. This sample has 350,000 or so distinct CDR3 sequences; under 20% occur once, and the top ten carry about 12%. The specimen sequenced was peripheral blood. The receptors derive from an adult man with Graves' ophthalmopathy. The CDR3 runs from the conserved cysteine through the conserved F or W. Each record gives: clone size, D gene, J gene, V gene, CDR3 length, CDR3 DNA, CDR3 protein. The D gene is left open where the match is weak. Clone size is not always given. Where it is, it says once, few, many or a class for expanded clones.

>many|-|TRBJ2-7|TRBV11-2|13
TGTGCCAGCAGCTCAATCCGGGACCACGAGCAGTACTTC
CASSSIRDHEQYF
>many|TRBD1|TRBJ1-5|TRBV20-1|14
TGCAGTGCTACCGGGACAGGGCAAGATCAGCCCCAGCATTTT
CSATGTGQDQPQHF
>many|TRBD1|TRBJ2-7|TRBV4-1|16
TGCGCCAGCAGCCCAGCTCACAGGGGGCTTTCCTACGAGCAGTACTTC
CASSPAHRGLSYEQYF
>-|-|TRBJ2-5|TRBV25-1|16
TGTGCCAGCAGTGGGACCCGACCTCTCGCCCGGGAGACCCAGTACTTC
CASSGTRPLARETQYF
>many|TRBD1|TRBJ1-2|TRBV30|13
TGTGCCTGGATCGGGACAGGTGTTTATGGCTACACCTTC
CAWIGTGVYGYTF
>few|-|TRBJ1-5|TRBV6-2/TRBV6-3|15
TGTGCCAGCAGTACGCCGGTCAGTAGCAATCAGCCCCAGCCTTTT
CASSTPVSSNQPQPF
>many|-|TRBJ2-7|TRBV12-3/TRBV12-4|12
TGTGCCAGCAGTCGGGAATACTCCGAGCAGTACTTC
CASSREYSEQYF
>-|TRBD2|TRBJ2-5|TRBV20-1|15
TGCAGTGCTAGAAGTCCTAGCGGGAGGGCGGAGACGCAGTACTTC
CSARSPSGRAETQYF
>many|TRBD2|TRBJ2-7|TRBV2|13
TGTGCCAGCAGGACTAGCGGGAGCACCGAGCAGTACTTC
CASRTSGSTEQYF
>many|-|TRBJ2-7|TRBV15|15
TGTGCCACCAGCAGAGATTTCAGGGATTTCTACGGGCAGTACTTC
CATSRDFRDFYGQYF
>many|-|TRBJ1-2|TRBV3-1|12
TGTGCCTCTGGGCGAGGGGAAGATGGCTACACCTTC
CASGRGEDGYTF
>many|-|TRBJ1-2|TRBV6-5|16
TGTGCCAGCAGTTACTCGAGTACGGAGACTAACTATGGCTACACCTTC
CASSYSSTETNYGYTF
>many|-|TRBJ1-5|TRBV12-3/TRBV12-4|15
TGTGCCAGCAGTTTCTTCGGCAGGAGAAATCAGCCCCAGCATTTT
CASSFFGRRNQPQHF
>many|-|TRBJ1-3|TRBV5-1|14
TGCGCCAGCAGGTCCGGGACGCGGGGAAACACCATATATTTT
CASRSGTRGNTIYF
>many|-|TRBJ2-5|TRBV28|12
TGTGCCAGCAGAACTCCGGGGGAGACCCAGTACTTC
CASRTPGETQYF
>many|-|TRBJ2-7|TRBV24-1|14
TGTGCCACCAGTGGGATAGCTGGGACCCACGAGCAGTACTTC
CATSGIAGTHEQYF
>many|-|TRBJ2-7|TRBV20-1|12
TGCAGTGCTAGGTCACAGGTGGGGGAGCAGTACTTC
CSARSQVGEQYF
>many|-|TRBJ1-3|TRBV18|15
TGTGCCAGCTCGACCGATGAGTTCTCTGGAAACACCATATATTTT
CASSTDEFSGNTIYF
>many|TRBD2|TRBJ2-5|TRBV7-2|18
TGTGCCAGCAGCTTTACTTCCCCTCGGGGGGGGGCCGGAGAGACCCAGTACTTC
CASSFTSPRGGAGETQYF
>-|-|TRBJ2-5|TRBV30|12
TGTGCCTGGAGTCAGCCCCCGGCGACCCAGTACTTC
CAWSQPPATQYF
>many|-|TRBJ1-1|TRBV19|15
TGTGCCAGTAGTATAGTTTCATCAGGGGAGGCTGAAGCTTTCTTT
CASSIVSSGEAEAFF
>-|-|TRBJ2-7|TRBV27|13
TGTGCCAGCAGCGGAGCGGAAACCTACGAGCAGTACTTC
CASSGAETYEQYF
>many|-|TRBJ1-1|TRBV20-1|13
TGCAGTGCGGTCGAGAGGGGGGGCACTGAAGCTTTCTTT
CSAVERGGTEAFF
>many|TRBD1|TRBJ1-2|TRBV9|14
TGTGCCAGCAGCGTAGACAGGGGTGGCTATGGCTACACCTTC
CASSVDRGGYGYTF
>-|-|TRBJ1-5|TRBV12-3/TRBV12-4|14
TGTGCCAGCAGTTTAGGCTGGGGTGGGCAGCCCCAGCATTTT
CASSLGWGGQPQHF
>many|-|TRBJ2-5|TRBV27|17
TGTGCCAGCAGTTTATCGCAACGGGGGCCCACCCAAGAGACCCAGTACTTC
CASSLSQRGPTQETQYF
>many|-|TRBJ2-1|TRBV20-1|15
TGCAGTGCTAGAGAGGGCAGGGCCCCCTACAATGAGCAGTTCTTC
CSAREGRAPYNEQFF
>many|TRBD1|TRBJ2-7|TRBV9|14
TGTGCCAGCTCAACCGGGACAGGGACCAGCGAGCAGTACTTC
CASSTGTGTSEQYF
>-|TRBD1|TRBJ2-7|TRBV5-1|14
TGCGCCAGCAATCCGGGACAGGGGCCCTACGAGCAGTACTTC
CASNPGQGPYEQYF
>-|-|TRBJ2-7|TRBV4-1|13
TGCGCCAGCAGCCAGGCAGGGGACTACGAGCAGTACTTC
CASSQAGDYEQYF
>few|-|TRBJ2-7|TRBV28|17
TGTGCCAGCAGTTTAAGGTTGGGCGGGACAGCCTCCTACGAGCAGTACTTC
CASSLRLGGTASYEQYF
>many|-|TRBJ1-6|TRBV6-1|15
TGTGCCAGCAGTGAAACTCGGGACTGGAATTCACCCCTCCACTTT
CASSETRDWNSPLHF
>-|-|TRBJ1-6|TRBV12-3/TRBV12-4|14
TGTGCCAGCAAGAAAGGACAGTTTAATTCACCCCTCCACTTT
CASKKGQFNSPLHF
>many|-|TRBJ2-4|TRBV28|15
TGTGCCAGCAGCCCGGGATTTCTAGCCAAAAACATTCAGTACTTC
CASSPGFLAKNIQYF
>many|-|TRBJ2-2|TRBV11-2|14
TGTGCCAGCAACACAGGGATGGGGGCCGGGGAGCTGTTTTTT
CASNTGMGAGELFF
>many|-|TRBJ2-3|TRBV28|13
TGTGCCAGCAGCTTGATCCAGACAGATACGCAGTATTTT
CASSLIQTDTQYF
>-|TRBD1|TRBJ1-1|TRBV6-1|15
TGTGCCAGCAACAGGTCAGGGGGGGAGAACACTGAAGCTTTCTTT
CASNRSGGENTEAFF
>many|TRBD1|TRBJ2-7|TRBV5-1|14
TGCGCCAGCAGCGGCACCGGGACAGGGACCGAGCAGTACTTC
CASSGTGTGTEQYF
>-|TRBD2|TRBJ2-7|TRBV30|20
TGTGCCTGGAGTGTTCCGGGGTGGTTGGTTACTAGCGGGAGGGCCTACGAGCAGTACTTC
CAWSVPGWLVTSGRAYEQYF
>many|-|TRBJ1-1|TRBV7-2|14
TGTGCCAGCACCCGGCCAGGCGGGAACACTGAAGCTTTCTTT
CASTRPGGNTEAFF
>-|TRBD1|TRBJ2-5|TRBV6-1|15
TGTGCCAGCAGTGTTGATGGGACAGGGATGAAGACCCAGTACTTC
CASSVDGTGMKTQYF